This T cell receptor (beta chain) came from a study of cytomegalovirus exposure and HLA in healthy donors. Study-level points and caveats: Reportedly, TCR beta sequences accurately predicted HLA-A and HLA-B alleles in most subjects.

Concerning this clone itself: What it binds is not known.

Use of 60 Vbeta and 13 Jbeta primers characterized the PCR. Original methodology: The authors later counted 70 million to 85 million unique TCR beta chains, 9.5 million to 11 million of them shared. The repertoire was sequenced with immunoSEQ multiplex PCR; TCRdb's copy has only in-frame clones and lacks some. V, J and clone size are those of that table, while D and trimming were read from the DNA. Of some 90,000 clones listed, around 86% were seen once; the top ten hold around 4.2%. The length of the CDR3 is 16 residues. The germline CDR1 and CDR2 sequences are LGHNA and YSLEER. The V and J ends lost 4 bases and 2 bases, in that order; junction bases with no gene match: 7.

The sequenced material came from PBMCs. This chain connects TRBV4-3 to TRBJ1-2; 10 positions agree with TRBD1. The sequence was collected from a woman in her sixties or seventies in good health and CMV-seropositive. CDR3 coding DNA: TGCGCCAGCAGCCTCTACGGACAGGGGGGGAACTATGGCTACACCTTC. Its protein is CASSLYGQGGNYGYTF.